Presented here are 12 T cell receptor beta chains from one specimen sequenced in a study of memory CD4+ T cells and cytomegalovirus serostatus. TCRdb keeps only in-frame clones here, not all; method: immunoSEQ multiplex PCR. The table records about 82,000 clones, 65% to 85% of them present only once. Single viable CD3+CD4+CD8-CD45RO+ cells were sorted as the memory CD4+ T cells. The sample was memory CD4+ T cells from blood. The source is an adult in good health and CMV-seronegative.

This clone was observed at least ten times. The chain joins TRBV6-1 to TRBJ2-7; no clear D gene. This CDR3 spans 16 amino acids. Trimming shortened V by 0 bases and J by 2 bases, and 14 bases separated the two germline ends. CDR1 MNHNS and CDR2 SASEGT come from the germline V gene. The CDR3 sequence is CASSEAQLGVPYEQYF. In DNA form, the CDR3 reads TGTGCCAGCAGTGAAGCGCAATTAGGCGTACCCTACGAGCAGTACTTC.

This chain links TRBV7-3 with TRBJ2-1, with 8 bases fitting TRBD2. The CDR3 has 15 amino acids. CDR1 and CDR2 from the germline V gene are SGHTA and FQGTGA. Germline trimming cut 3 bases from V and 4 bases from J; bases unmatched to any gene: 5. CDR3: CASSFPGLGYNEQFF. The CDR3 nucleotides are TGTGCCAGCAGCTTTCCGGGACTAGGGTACAATGAGCAGTTCTTC.

CDR3 bases: TGCGCCAGCAGCTCCCTAGGCATGAACACTGAAGCTTTCTTT. This translates into CASSSLGMNTEAFF. The genes are TRBV5-1 and TRBJ1-1, with no clear D. The CDR3 covers 14 residues. The germline V gene encodes CDR1 SGHRS and CDR2 YFSETQ. The V end was cut by 3 bases, the J end by 0 bases, with 9 bases between.

This clone was recorded a few times. The chain recombines TRBV10-3 with TRBJ2-7; 11 positions match TRBD1. The CDR3 sequence is 16 residues long. CDR1 is ENHRY, CDR2 SYGVKD, per germline. With 4 bases clipped from V and 4 bases from J, the junction kept 9 bases outside the gene matches. The chain's CDR3 is CAISGDVGTGGYEQYF. The CDR3 DNA sequence: TGTGCCATCAGTGGGGATGTCGGGACAGGGGGGTACGAGCAGTACTTC.

V usage is TRBV13 and J usage is TRBJ2-3; TRBD2 agrees at 12 bases. The germline CDR1 and CDR2 sequences are PRHDT and FYEKMQ (reference sequence). This CDR3 comprises 16 residues. After removal of 5 bases from V and 2 bases from J, the junction contained 5 bases not matched to a gene. As DNA, the CDR3 is TGTGCCAGCAGCAAGCGACTAGCGGGGGACACAGATACGCAGTATTTT. This codes for CASSKRLAGDTDTQYF. Variable domain in full (rest from reference TRBV13 and TRBJ2-3): AAGVIQSPRHLIKEKRETATLKCYPIPRHDTVYWYQQGPGQDPQFLISFYEKMQSDKGSIPDRFSAQQFSDYHSELNMSSLELGDSALYFCASSKRLAGDTDTQYFGPGTRLTVL.

The rearrangement links TRBV7-3 to TRBJ1-1; no definite D call. From germline, CDR1 is SGHTA and CDR2 FQGTGA. V was trimmed by 6 bases and J by 3 bases, leaving 17 bases between them. The CDR3 spans 15 residues. CDR3 region: CASRPTESGYTEAFF. For the CDR3, the DNA is TGTGCCAGCAGGCCGACGGAAAGCGGGTACACTGAAGCTTTCTTT.

The J gene is TRBJ2-7, the V gene TRBV9, with TRBD1 as a possible D gene (6 bases). Germline V gene lookup returns CDR1 SGDLS and CDR2 YYNGEE. CDR3 length equals 15 residues. V gave up 0 bases and J gave up 0 bases, with 10 bases separating them. CDR3 amino acids: CASSVAGHSSYEQYF. CDR3 DNA sequence: TGTGCCAGCAGCGTAGCGGGACACAGCTCCTACGAGCAGTACTTC.

The chain links TRBV18 to TRBJ1-4; maybe TRBD1 (6 bases). V lost 3 bases to trimming and J lost 6 bases, with 8 bases between them. CDR3 length: 13 residues. Germline V gives CDR1 KGHSH, CDR2 LQKENI. This CDR3 is CASSPDRDEKLFF. The CDR3 coding sequence is TGTGCCAGCTCACCGGACAGAGATGAAAAACTGTTTTTT.

V gene TRBV6-1 combines with J gene TRBJ1-2; the D gene is possibly TRBD1 (5 bases). This CDR3 contains 14 residues. Germline loops: CDR1 MNHNS, CDR2 SASEGT. V was cut by 7 bases and J by 8 bases, with 20 bases left in between. CDR3 region: CASIYRGQAGGYTF. For the CDR3, the DNA is TGTGCCAGCATATATAGAGGGCAGGCAGGGGGCTACACCTTC.

This clone was recorded a few times. This chain joins TRBV11-2 and TRBJ1-1, with unresolved D. Germline V gene data show CDR1 as SGHAT and CDR2 as FQNNGV. The V gene lost 1 base and the J gene lost 1 base, with 7 bases spanning the gap. The CDR3 contains 14 residues. The CDR3 region is CASSLVWGNTEAFF. The DNA for the CDR3 is TGTGCCAGCAGCTTAGTTTGGGGGAACACTGAAGCTTTCTTT.

This clone came up a few times. CDR3 sequence (DNA): TGCGCCAGCAGCCAGAACGGGGGATCCGGCTATGGCTACACCTTC. This translates into CASSQNGGSGYGYTF. The V call is TRBV4-1, the J call TRBJ1-2, with a weak D call TRBD1 (5 bases). Germline values: CDR1 MGHRA, CDR2 YSYEKL. CDR3 size: 15 residues. Trimming cost V 3 bases and J 4 bases, with 15 bases left between them.

The V and J genes are TRBV5-1 and TRBJ1-3; D is possibly TRBD1 (5 bases). Germline CDR1 SGHRS, CDR2 YFSETQ. The CDR3 length is 14 residues. The germline V and J ends were trimmed by 4 bases and 0 bases, with 8 bases remaining between them. The CDR3 reads CASSPGTSGNTIYF. The CDR3 coding sequence is TGCGCCAGCAGCCCAGGGACCTCTGGAAACACCATATATTTT.